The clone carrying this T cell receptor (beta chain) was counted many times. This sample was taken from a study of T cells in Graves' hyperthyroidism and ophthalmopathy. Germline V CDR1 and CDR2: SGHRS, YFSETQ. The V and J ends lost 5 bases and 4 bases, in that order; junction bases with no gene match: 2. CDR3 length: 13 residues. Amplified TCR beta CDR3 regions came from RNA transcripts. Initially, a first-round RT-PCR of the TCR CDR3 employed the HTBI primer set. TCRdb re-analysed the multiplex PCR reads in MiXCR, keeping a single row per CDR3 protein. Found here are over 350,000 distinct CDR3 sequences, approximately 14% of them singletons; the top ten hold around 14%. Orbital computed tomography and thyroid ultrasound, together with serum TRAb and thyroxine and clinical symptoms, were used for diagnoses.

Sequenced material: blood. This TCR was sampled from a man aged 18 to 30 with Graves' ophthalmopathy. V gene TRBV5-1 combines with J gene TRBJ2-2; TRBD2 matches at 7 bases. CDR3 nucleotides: TGCGCCAGCAGACTAGCGATCACCGGGGAGCTGTTTTTT. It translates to CASRLAITGELFF.